This record concerns one T cell receptor (beta chain) sequence. Its antigen is not identified. Primers: 60 Vbeta forward and 13 Jbeta reverse. Repertoires were generated with immunoSEQ multiplex PCR, while TCRdb's copy carries only in-frame clones and drops some. This sample has around 110,000 clones, with around 75% found just once. These data are taken from a study of cytomegalovirus exposure and HLA in healthy donors. Findings and limits, study-wide: V- and J-gene trimming in TCR beta was tied to a missense DCLRE1C variant by an analysis performed later. Most TCRs appeared rarely, but some public TCRs recurred in many donors. The classifier, whose performance was assessed in both the original and validation cohorts, reportedly diagnosed cytomegalovirus status with high specificity and sensitivity.

CDR3 length: 16 amino acids. Every donor was a healthy person donating bone marrow. The chain is built from TRBV21-1 and TRBJ2-5; the listed D gene, TRBD1, was not tested against the DNA. TRBV21-1 is an annotated pseudogene. This clonotype was sampled from a woman in her late teens or twenties in good health and CMV-seronegative. The sample was PBMCs. CDR3: CASAGAGVRGRETQYF. The CDR3 DNA follows: TGTGCCTCCGCAGGGGCAGGGGTCAGGGGTCGAGAGACCCAGTACTTC.